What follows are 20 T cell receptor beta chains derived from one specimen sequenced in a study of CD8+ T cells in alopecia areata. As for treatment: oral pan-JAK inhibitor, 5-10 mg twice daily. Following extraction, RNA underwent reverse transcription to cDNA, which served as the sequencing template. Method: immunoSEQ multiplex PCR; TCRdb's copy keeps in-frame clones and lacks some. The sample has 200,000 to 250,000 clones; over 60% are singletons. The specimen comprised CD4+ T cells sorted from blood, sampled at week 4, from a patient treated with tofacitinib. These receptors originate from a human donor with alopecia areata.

CDR3 sequence reads: CASSKGTSGPRTQYF. The DNA for the CDR3 is TGTGCCAGCAGTAAAGGGACTAGCGGTCCTCGGACCCAGTACTTC. The chain has TRBV6-5 and TRBJ2-5, with 11 bases identical to TRBD2. V gave up 5 bases and J gave up 7 bases; unmatched junction bases: 9. Per the germline V gene, CDR1 is MNHEY and CDR2 is SVGAGI. This CDR3 region has 15 residues.

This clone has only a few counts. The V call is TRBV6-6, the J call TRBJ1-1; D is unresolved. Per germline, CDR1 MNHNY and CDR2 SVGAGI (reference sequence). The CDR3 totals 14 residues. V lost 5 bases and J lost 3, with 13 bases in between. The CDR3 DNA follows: TGTGCCAGCAGTGATCCTAACAGATACACTGAAGCTTTCTTT. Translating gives CASSDPNRYTEAFF.

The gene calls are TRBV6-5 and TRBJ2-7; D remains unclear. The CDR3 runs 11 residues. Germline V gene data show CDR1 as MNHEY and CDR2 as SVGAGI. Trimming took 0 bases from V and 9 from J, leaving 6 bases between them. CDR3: CASSYSTTQYF. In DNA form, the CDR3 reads TGTGCCAGCAGTTACTCGACGACGCAGTACTTC.

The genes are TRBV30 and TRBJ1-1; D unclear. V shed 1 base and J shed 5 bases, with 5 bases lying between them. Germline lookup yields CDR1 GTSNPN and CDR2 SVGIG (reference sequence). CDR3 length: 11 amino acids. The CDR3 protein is CAWSEETEAFF. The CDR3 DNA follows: TGTGCCTGGAGTGAGGAGACTGAAGCTTTCTTT.

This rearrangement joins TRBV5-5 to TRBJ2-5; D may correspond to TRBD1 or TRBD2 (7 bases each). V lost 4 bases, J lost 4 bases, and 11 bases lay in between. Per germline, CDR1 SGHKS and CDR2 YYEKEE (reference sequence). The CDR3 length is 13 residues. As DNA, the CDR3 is TGTGCCAGCAGCAGGGAGGGGGCAGAGACCCAGTACTTC. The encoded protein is CASSREGAETQYF. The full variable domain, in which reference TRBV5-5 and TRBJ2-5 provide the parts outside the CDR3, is DAGVTQSPTHLIKTRGQQVTLRCSPISGHKSVSWYQQVLGQGPQFIFQYYEKEERGRGNFPDRFSARQFPNYSSELNVNALLLGDSALYLCASSREGAETQYFGPGTRLLVL.

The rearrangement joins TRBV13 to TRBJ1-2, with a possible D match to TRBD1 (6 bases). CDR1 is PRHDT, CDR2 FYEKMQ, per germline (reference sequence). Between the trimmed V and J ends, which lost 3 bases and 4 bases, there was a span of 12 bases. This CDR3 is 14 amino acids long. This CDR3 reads CASSLRTALYGYTF. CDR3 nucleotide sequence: TGTGCCAGCAGCTTGCGGACAGCCCTCTATGGCTACACCTTC.

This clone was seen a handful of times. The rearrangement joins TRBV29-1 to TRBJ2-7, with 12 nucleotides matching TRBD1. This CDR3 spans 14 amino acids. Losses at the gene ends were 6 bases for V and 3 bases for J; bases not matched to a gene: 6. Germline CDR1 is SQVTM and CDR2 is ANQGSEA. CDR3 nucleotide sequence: TGCAGCGTGGGACAGGGGGCCAGAGTCTACGAGCAGTACTTC. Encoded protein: CSVGQGARVYEQYF.

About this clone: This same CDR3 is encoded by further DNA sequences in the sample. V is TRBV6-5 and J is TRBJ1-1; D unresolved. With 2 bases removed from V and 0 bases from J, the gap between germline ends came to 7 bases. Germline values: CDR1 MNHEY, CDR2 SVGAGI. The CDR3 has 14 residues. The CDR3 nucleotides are TGTGCCAGCAGTTACGGGCGTATGAACACTGAAGCTTTCTTT. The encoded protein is CASSYGRMNTEAFF.

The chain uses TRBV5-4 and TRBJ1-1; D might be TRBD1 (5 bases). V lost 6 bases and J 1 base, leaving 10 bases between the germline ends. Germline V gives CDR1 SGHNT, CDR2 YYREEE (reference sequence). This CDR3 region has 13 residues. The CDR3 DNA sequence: TGTGCCAGCACCCGTGGGGGGAACACTGAAGCTTTCTTT. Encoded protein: CASTRGGNTEAFF.

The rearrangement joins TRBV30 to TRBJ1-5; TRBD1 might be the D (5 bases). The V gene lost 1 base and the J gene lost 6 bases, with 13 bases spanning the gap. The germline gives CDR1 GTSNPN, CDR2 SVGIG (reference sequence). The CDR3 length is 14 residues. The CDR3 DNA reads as TGTGCCTGGAGTGCCAGGGTGGTTTTTCAGCCCCAGCATTTT. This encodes CAWSARVVFQPQHF.

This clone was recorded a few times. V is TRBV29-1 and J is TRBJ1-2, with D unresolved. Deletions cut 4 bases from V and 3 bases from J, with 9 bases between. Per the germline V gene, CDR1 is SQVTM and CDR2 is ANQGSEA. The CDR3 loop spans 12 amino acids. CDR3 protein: CSVAEGDYGYTF. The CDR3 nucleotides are TGCAGCGTTGCGGAGGGTGACTATGGCTACACCTTC.

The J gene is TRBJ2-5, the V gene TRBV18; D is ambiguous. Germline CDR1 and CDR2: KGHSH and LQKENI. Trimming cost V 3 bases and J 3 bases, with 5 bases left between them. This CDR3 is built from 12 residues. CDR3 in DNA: TGTGCCAGCTCACCTGTCAAAGAGACCCAGTACTTC. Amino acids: CASSPVKETQYF.

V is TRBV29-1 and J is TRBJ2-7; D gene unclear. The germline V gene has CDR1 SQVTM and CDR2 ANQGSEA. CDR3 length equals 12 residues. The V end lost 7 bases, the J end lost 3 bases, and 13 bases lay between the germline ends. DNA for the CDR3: TGCAGCGCCGGCTCGGACGGCTACGAGCAGTACTTC. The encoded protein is CSAGSDGYEQYF.

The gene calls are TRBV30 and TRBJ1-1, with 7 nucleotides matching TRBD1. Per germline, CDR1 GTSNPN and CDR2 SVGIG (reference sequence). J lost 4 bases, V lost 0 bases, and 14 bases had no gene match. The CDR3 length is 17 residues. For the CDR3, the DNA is TGTGCCTGGAGTGTAGGACAGGCCATTGTAGGAGGCACTGAAGCTTTCTTT. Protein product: CAWSVGQAIVGGTEAFF.

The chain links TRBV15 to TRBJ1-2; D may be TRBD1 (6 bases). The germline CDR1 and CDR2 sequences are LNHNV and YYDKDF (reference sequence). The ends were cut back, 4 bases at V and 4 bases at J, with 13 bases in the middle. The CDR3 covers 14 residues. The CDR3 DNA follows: TGTGCCACCAGCACGTTGGACAGTCGCTATGGCTACACCTTC. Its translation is CATSTLDSRYGYTF.

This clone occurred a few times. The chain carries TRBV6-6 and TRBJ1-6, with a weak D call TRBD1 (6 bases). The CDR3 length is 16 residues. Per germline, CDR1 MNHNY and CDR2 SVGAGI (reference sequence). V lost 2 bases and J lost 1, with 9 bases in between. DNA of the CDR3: TGTGCCAGCAGTTACGCGAGGGGGTCCTATAATTCACCCCTCCACTTT. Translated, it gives CASSYARGSYNSPLHF.

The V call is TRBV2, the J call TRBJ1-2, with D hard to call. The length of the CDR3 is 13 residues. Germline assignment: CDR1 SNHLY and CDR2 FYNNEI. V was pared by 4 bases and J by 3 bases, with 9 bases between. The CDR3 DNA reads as TGTGCCAGCAGTGTGGGAGAAGACTATGGCTACACCTTC. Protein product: CASSVGEDYGYTF.

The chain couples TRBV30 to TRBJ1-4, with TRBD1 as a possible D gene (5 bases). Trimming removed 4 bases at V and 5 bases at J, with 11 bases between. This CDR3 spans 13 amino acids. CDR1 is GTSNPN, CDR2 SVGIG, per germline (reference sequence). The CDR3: CAWNRQPNEKLFF. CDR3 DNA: TGTGCCTGGAATCGACAGCCCAATGAAAAACTGTTTTTT.

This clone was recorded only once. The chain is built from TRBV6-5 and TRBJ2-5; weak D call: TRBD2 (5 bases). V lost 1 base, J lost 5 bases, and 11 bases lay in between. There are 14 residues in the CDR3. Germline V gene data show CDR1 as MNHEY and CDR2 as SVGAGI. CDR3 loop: CASSYFSGRETQYF. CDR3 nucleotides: TGTGCCAGCAGTTACTTCAGCGGCCGGGAGACCCAGTACTTC.

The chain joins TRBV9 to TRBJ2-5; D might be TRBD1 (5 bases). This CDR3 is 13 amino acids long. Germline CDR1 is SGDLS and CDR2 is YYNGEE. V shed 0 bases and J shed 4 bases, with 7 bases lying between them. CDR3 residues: CASSVGQGETQYF. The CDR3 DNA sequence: TGTGCCAGCAGCGTAGGCCAGGGAGAGACCCAGTACTTC.